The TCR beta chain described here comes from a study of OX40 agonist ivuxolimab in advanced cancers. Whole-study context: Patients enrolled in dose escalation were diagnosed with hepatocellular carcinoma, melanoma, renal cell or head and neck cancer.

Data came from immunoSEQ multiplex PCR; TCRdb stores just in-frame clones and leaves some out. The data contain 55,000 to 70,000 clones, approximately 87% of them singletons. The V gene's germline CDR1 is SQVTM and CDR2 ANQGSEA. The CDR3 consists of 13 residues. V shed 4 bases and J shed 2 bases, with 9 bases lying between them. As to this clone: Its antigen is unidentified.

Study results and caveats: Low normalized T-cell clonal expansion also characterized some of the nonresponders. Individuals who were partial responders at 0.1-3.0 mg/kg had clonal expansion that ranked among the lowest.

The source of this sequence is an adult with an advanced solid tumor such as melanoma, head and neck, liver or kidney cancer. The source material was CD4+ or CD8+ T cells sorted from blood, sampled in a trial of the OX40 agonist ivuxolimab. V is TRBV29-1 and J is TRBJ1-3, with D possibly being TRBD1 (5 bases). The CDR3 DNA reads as TGCAGCGTTGTGGTGACAGCTGGAAACACCATATATTTT. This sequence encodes CSVVVTAGNTIYF.